The 10 T cell receptor beta chains below all came from one sample that was sequenced in a study of shared clonotypes between healthy human individuals. As defined, naive CD8 cells were CD45RO-negative and positively selected for CCR7, with terminally differentiated effector memory CD45RA+ cells excluded. Clones were sequenced by immunoSEQ multiplex PCR, and TCRdb holds only the in-frame ones, with some missing. The sample has fewer than 1 million clones; roughly 96% are singletons. Input material: naive CD8+ T cells sorted from blood. The receptors here all came from a man younger than 45 in good health.

The chain joins TRBV27 to TRBJ2-5, with D hard to call. The J call is in doubt because the DNA end fits TRBJ2-7 better. In germline, CDR1 is MNHEY, CDR2 SMNVEV (reference sequence). The CDR3 totals 14 residues. CDR3 nucleotides: TGTGCCAGCAGTTTATCGTTGGGCGCCTACGAGCAGTACTTC. Its protein product is CASSLSLGAYEQYF.

The chain uses TRBV15 and TRBJ1-1; D unresolved. CDR1 is LNHNV, CDR2 YYDKDF, per germline (reference sequence). Trimming pared 0 bases from V and 6 bases from J, leaving 14 bases between. The length of the CDR3 is 15 residues. The CDR3 DNA follows: TGTGCCACCAGCAGAGATGAGGCAGGCCGGGCTGAAGCTTTCTTT. It specifies CATSRDEAGRAEAFF.

J is TRBJ1-2 and V is TRBV5-1, with TRBD1 as a possible D gene (5 bases). CDR3 size: 14 residues. CDR1 and CDR2 (germline): SGHRS, YFSETQ. V dropped 1 base and J dropped 6 bases, with 13 bases sitting between them. The CDR3 DNA reads TGCGCCAGCAGCTTGTATGGGGGTGTGGATGGCTACACCTTC. Translation gives CASSLYGGVDGYTF.

Worth noting for this clone: Other DNA sequences from this sample encode an identical CDR3 as well. The V and J genes are TRBV27 and TRBJ2-7; TRBD1 matches 8 bases. The V gene's germline CDR1 is MNHEY and CDR2 SMNVEV (reference sequence). This CDR3 has 14 residues. Trimming at V came to 5 bases and at J to 1 base, leaving 4 bases not matched to a gene. This CDR3 reads CASSLGTGSYEQYF. For the CDR3, the DNA is TGTGCCAGCAGTCTAGGGACAGGTTCCTACGAGCAGTACTTC.

The rearrangement links TRBV7-9 to TRBJ2-7; 7 bases are shared with TRBD2. The CDR3 consists of 15 residues. Per germline, CDR1 SEHNR and CDR2 FQNEAQ (reference sequence). V lost 5 bases to trimming and J lost 5 bases; unmatched junction nucleotides: 12. The CDR3 region has the DNA TGTGCCAGCAGCCCTGTTTCCAGCGGGACTCACGAGCAGTACTTC. It translates to CASSPVSSGTHEQYF.

V is TRBV6-6 and J is TRBJ2-2; 9 nucleotides agree with TRBD1. V shed 5 bases, J shed 4 bases, and the junction held 5 bases outside the gene matches. The CDR3 has 15 amino acids. Germline-derived CDR1 and CDR2 are MNHNY and SVGAGI (reference sequence). The CDR3 nucleotides read TGTGCCAGCAGTAACCGGGACAGGGTCACCGGGGAGCTGTTTTTT. This codes for CASSNRDRVTGELFF.

This clone was seen a single time. CDR3 sequence reads: CASSNRDSTYEQYF. The CDR3, as DNA: TGTGCCAGTAGCAATAGGGACAGCACCTACGAGCAGTACTTC. The V call is TRBV19, the J call TRBJ2-7, with 7 bases fitting TRBD1. V dropped 6 bases and J dropped 2; count of bases not matched to a gene: 7. The CDR3 runs 14 residues. The germline CDR1 and CDR2 sequences are LNHDA and SQIVND (reference sequence). Variable domain in full (rest from reference TRBV19 and TRBJ2-7): DGGITQSPKYLFRKEGQNVTLSCEQNLNHDAMYWYRQDPGQGLRLIYYSQIVNDFQKGDIAEGYSVSREKKESFPLTVTSAQKNPTAFYLCASSNRDSTYEQYFGPGTRLTVT.

The V gene is TRBV7-9, the J gene TRBJ1-5; 7 nucleotides align to TRBD1. The germline V gene encodes CDR1 SEHNR and CDR2 FQNEAQ (reference sequence). The CDR3 has 17 residues. Trimming cost V 3 bases and J 1 base; bases outside gene matches: 9. CDR3 in DNA: TGTGCCAGCAGCTTTGGTAGAGGACAGGCGAGCAATCAGCCCCAGCATTTT. As protein: CASSFGRGQASNQPQHF.

In the case of this clone: The sample carries other DNA sequences with the same CDR3. The chain employs TRBV29-1 and TRBJ2-1; TRBD2 matches at 12 bases. The CDR3 is 15 residues long. J lost 3 bases, V lost 1 base, and 1 base had no gene match. From germline, CDR1 is SQVTM and CDR2 ANQGSEA. This chain's CDR3 is CSVEGTSGNYNEQFF. The CDR3 DNA follows: TGCAGCGTTGAAGGGACTAGCGGGAACTACAATGAGCAGTTCTTC.

This chain joins TRBV4-1 and TRBJ2-1; TRBD1 is a possible D gene (6 bases). This CDR3 comprises 15 residues. Trimming left V 5 bases short and J 0 bases short, with 11 bases between. Looked up from germline, CDR1 is MGHRA and CDR2 is YSYEKL. The chain's CDR3 is CASSSRGSSYNEQFF. For the CDR3, the DNA is TGCGCCAGCAGCTCTAGGGGGAGCTCCTACAATGAGCAGTTCTTC.